Shown below are 24 T cell receptor beta chains from a single sample sequenced in a study of T cell responses to AZD1222 COVID-19 vaccine. Measured with immunoSEQ multiplex PCR; TCRdb has only the in-frame clones, and not every one. The sample shows some 120,000 clones, about 94% of them seen only once. The starting material was peripheral blood, obtained on day 0 of AZD1222 vaccination. Receptors were obtained from an adult in good health.

The CDR3 region is CASSRTADRAVYGYTF. Here the CDR3 DNA reads TGTGCCAGCAGTCGAACCGCGGACAGGGCGGTCTATGGCTACACCTTC. The chain combines TRBV27 with TRBJ1-2, with TRBD1 matching over 8 bases. CDR3 size: 16 residues. Looked up from germline, CDR1 is MNHEY and CDR2 is SMNVEV (reference sequence). V was clipped by 5 bases and J by 4 bases; unmatched bases: 12.

The chain has TRBV19 and TRBJ1-5; D is uncertain. Germline assignment: CDR1 LNHDA and CDR2 SQIVND (reference sequence). This CDR3 is built from 14 residues. The V and J ends lost 0 bases and 3 bases respectively, with 6 bases between them. In DNA form, the CDR3 reads TGTGCCAGTAGTATAGATAACGTCAATCAGCCCCAGCATTTT. Translated, it gives CASSIDNVNQPQHF.

The chain is built from TRBV29-1 and TRBJ1-1; D is unresolved. The germline gives CDR1 SQVTM, CDR2 ANQGSEA. The germline V and J ends were trimmed by 5 bases and 4 bases, with 8 bases remaining between them. The CDR3 covers 11 residues. CDR3 in amino acids: CSVLSFTEAFF. The CDR3 bases are TGCAGCGTTCTTTCATTCACTGAAGCTTTCTTT. The full variable domain, completed using reference TRBV29-1 and TRBJ1-1, is SAVISQKPSRDICQRGTSLTIQCQVDSQVTMMFWYRQQPGQSLTLIATANQGSEATYESGFVIDKFPISRPNLTFSTLTVSNMSPEDSSIYLCSVLSFTEAFFGQGTRLTVV.

This rearrangement joins TRBV24-1 to TRBJ2-1; D perhaps matches TRBD1 (5 bases). Germline CDR1 and CDR2: KGHDR and SFDVKD. The CDR3 length is 12 residues. Trimming pared 9 bases from V and 2 bases from J, leaving 7 bases between. CDR3 residues: CATQGAYNEQFF. DNA of the CDR3: TGTGCCACCCAGGGTGCCTACAATGAGCAGTTCTTC.

The chain couples TRBV7-2 to TRBJ1-1; 11 nucleotides align to TRBD1. This CDR3 spans 15 amino acids. V lost 5 bases, J lost 4 bases, and 6 bases stayed unmatched. CDR1 and CDR2 from the germline V gene are SGHTA and FQGNSA. In DNA, the CDR3 is TGTGCCAGCAGCACCGGACAGGGGGCGGTCACTGAAGCTTTCTTT. It codes for CASSTGQGAVTEAFF.

This chain uses TRBV5-6 with TRBJ1-2; D is ambiguous. V was pared by 0 bases and J by 2 bases, with 8 bases between. The CDR3 is 14 amino acids. Germline assignment: CDR1 SGHDT and CDR2 YYEEEE. The CDR3 sequence is CASSLEGRNYGYTF. For the CDR3, the DNA is TGTGCCAGCAGCTTGGAGGGTAGGAACTATGGCTACACCTTC.

This clone appeared once. The V gene is TRBV9, the J gene TRBJ2-1, with 9 bases aligning to TRBD1. J was trimmed by 4 bases and V by 1 base; bases with no gene match: 3. The CDR3 totals 15 residues. CDR1 is SGDLS and CDR2 is YYNGEE in the germline V gene. CDR3 region: CASSVRDRVYNEQFF. The DNA for the CDR3 is TGTGCCAGCAGCGTAAGGGACAGGGTATACAATGAGCAGTTCTTC.

This rearrangement joins TRBV6-6 to TRBJ2-1; a possible D gene is TRBD2 (6 bases). The germline V and J ends were trimmed by 7 bases and 10 bases, with 23 bases remaining between them. The CDR3 consists of 15 residues. Germline loops: CDR1 MNHNY, CDR2 SVGAGI (reference sequence). The DNA of the CDR3 is TGTGCCAGCACCTTGGGGACTGTCCGACCGGGAGAGCAGTTCTTC. Amino acids: CASTLGTVRPGEQFF.

This sequence joins TRBV5-7 and TRBJ2-1, with 8 bases aligning to TRBD2. TRBV5-7 is reported as an ORF; its role is uncertain. V dropped 3 bases and J dropped 8; count of bases not matched to a gene: 10. The CDR3 is made up of 15 amino acids. The CDR3 protein is CASSSRGRLGDEQFF. CDR3 DNA sequence: TGTGCCAGCAGCTCCCGCGGGAGGCTTGGAGATGAGCAGTTCTTC.

V and J are TRBV15 and TRBJ2-3; D is unresolved. The CDR3 sequence is 11 residues long. V gave up 7 bases and J gave up 6 bases, with 8 bases separating them. Germline V lookup: CDR1 LNHNV, CDR2 YYDKDF (reference sequence). CDR3 sequence: CATTEADTQYF. CDR3 nucleotides: TGTGCCACCACAGAGGCGGATACGCAGTATTTT. The whole variable domain, filled in from reference TRBV15 and TRBJ2-3, reads DAMVIQNPRYQVTQFGKPVTLSCSQTLNHNVMYWYQQKSSQAPKLLFHYYDKDFNNEADTPDNFQSRRPNTSFCFLDIRSPGLGDTAMYLCATTEADTQYFGPGTRLTVL.

This clone appeared once. The chain combines TRBV11-1 with TRBJ2-7; the D gene is possibly TRBD2 (6 bases). CDR1 is SGHAT and CDR2 is FQDESV in the germline V gene (reference sequence). V gave up 5 bases and J gave up 4 bases, with 15 bases separating them. CDR3 length: 14 residues. In DNA form, the CDR3 reads TGTGCCAGCAGCCGCCCCCTTGCGGGATACGAGCAGTACTTC. It specifies CASSRPLAGYEQYF.

The chain is built from TRBV12-3 or TRBV12-4 and TRBJ2-7; TRBD2 aligns across 10 bases. V lost 6 bases, J lost 7 bases, and 6 bases stayed unmatched. The CDR3 is 13 residues long. The CDR3 region has the DNA TGTGCCAGCAGGCTAGCGGGAGCGGGGGAGCAGTACTTC. Amino acid sequence: CASRLAGAGEQYF.

This clone was recorded a few times. This chain uses TRBV3-1 (or the pseudogene TRBV3-2) with TRBJ1-2; no clear D. Germline CDR1 is LGHDT and CDR2 is YNNKEL (reference sequence). The V gene lost 0 bases and the J gene lost 7 bases, with 9 bases spanning the gap. The CDR3 length is 13 residues. The CDR3 spells CASSQDRFGGYTF. The CDR3 bases are TGTGCCAGCAGCCAAGACAGGTTTGGTGGCTACACCTTC.

This clone was observed a single time. This chain joins TRBV30 and TRBJ2-1; D could derive from TRBD1 or TRBD2 (5 bases each). The V end lost 5 bases, the J end lost 2 bases, and 7 bases lay between the germline ends. In germline, CDR1 is GTSNPN, CDR2 SVGIG (reference sequence). The CDR3 totals 12 residues. The CDR3 DNA sequence: TGTGCCTGGGGGACCACCTACAATGAGCAGTTCTTC. This gives the protein CAWGTTYNEQFF.

About this clone itself: This sample includes further DNA sequences coding for the same CDR3. The genes are TRBV5-1 and TRBJ1-4; D possibly corresponds to TRBD1 (5 bases). Per the germline V gene, CDR1 is SGHRS and CDR2 is YFSETQ. This CDR3 region has 14 residues. Trimming removed 0 bases at V and 8 bases at J, with 11 bases between. CDR3 amino acids: CASSLGQGREKLFF. The CDR3 DNA reads TGCGCCAGCAGCTTGGGGCAGGGAAGGGAAAAACTGTTTTTT.

The chain uses TRBV7-4 and TRBJ2-7; D is perhaps TRBD1 or TRBD2 (5 bases each). CDR3 length equals 17 residues. Trimming took off 1 base at V and 7 bases at J, with 23 bases between the two ends. The germline V gene has CDR1 SGHVT and CDR2 SQSDAQ. The CDR3 nucleotides are TGTGCCAGCAGCTTAGATCTGTCGGGGACCACCTCGTCGGAGCAGTACTTC. Protein product: CASSLDLSGTTSSEQYF.

This chain joins TRBV30 and TRBJ1-2; perhaps TRBD1 as D (5 bases). Looked up from germline, CDR1 is GTSNPN and CDR2 is SVGIG (reference sequence). The CDR3 has 12 residues. Trimming removed 0 bases from V and 8 bases from J, with 10 bases in between. The CDR3 loop reads CAWSVRGFGYTF. CDR3 nucleotides: TGTGCCTGGAGTGTTAGGGGATTCGGCTACACCTTC.

This chain connects TRBV29-1 to TRBJ2-1; unclear D gene. The ends were cut back, 2 bases at V and 8 bases at J, with 7 bases in the middle. The germline gives CDR1 SQVTM, CDR2 ANQGSEA. This CDR3 region has 11 residues. The CDR3 spells CSVESPDEQFF. The DNA for the CDR3 is TGCAGCGTTGAATCCCCCGATGAGCAGTTCTTC.

The chain uses TRBV28 and TRBJ2-1; perhaps TRBD2 as D (5 bases). There are 12 residues in the CDR3. V lost 6 bases and J lost 8, with 11 bases in between. CDR1 is MDHEN, CDR2 SYDVKM, per germline. CDR3: CASRSLAYEQFF. DNA of the CDR3: TGTGCCAGCAGGTCCTTAGCGTATGAGCAGTTCTTC.

V and J are TRBV19 and TRBJ1-1; D gene unclear. Trimming cost V 6 bases and J 3 bases, with 11 bases left between them. From germline, CDR1 is LNHDA and CDR2 SQIVND (reference sequence). This CDR3 spans 13 amino acids. The CDR3 DNA reads TGTGCCAGTAGACGGGGATATTACACTGAAGCTTTCTTT. It encodes CASRRGYYTEAFF.

CDR3 in amino acids: CASSSTGQGQFF. For the CDR3, the DNA is TGTGCCAGCAGTTCAACCGGACAGGGGCAGTTCTTC. The gene calls are TRBV28 and TRBJ2-1; 8 bases align to TRBD1. The CDR3 is 12 amino acids. CDR1 is MDHEN and CDR2 is SYDVKM in the germline V gene. Unmatched junction bases numbered 5, after V lost 4 bases and J lost 12 bases.

This sequence joins TRBV11-2 and TRBJ2-3, with unresolved D. This CDR3 has 13 residues. Germline V gene sequence: CDR1 SGHAT, CDR2 FQNNGV. V was trimmed by 2 bases and J by 2 bases, leaving 5 bases between them. As DNA, the CDR3 is TGTGCCAGCAGCTTATCCCCCACAGATACGCAGTATTTT. Amino acids: CASSLSPTDTQYF.

The chain employs TRBV30 and TRBJ2-7; 10 bases align to TRBD1. This CDR3 has 14 amino acids. Germline CDR1 is GTSNPN and CDR2 is SVGIG (reference sequence). V shed 2 bases and J 7 bases; nucleotides not matched to a gene: 8. The CDR3 sequence: CAWSPGQGPEEQYF. Written as DNA, the CDR3 is TGTGCCTGGAGTCCGGGACAGGGGCCGGAGGAGCAGTACTTC. The full variable domain, its missing parts supplied by reference TRBV30 and TRBJ2-7, is SQTIHQWPATLVQPVGSPLSLECTVEGTSNPNLYWYRQAAGRGLQLLFYSVGIGQISSEVPQNLSASRPQDRQFILSSKKLLLSDSGFYLCAWSPGQGPEEQYFGPGTRLTVT.

The J gene is TRBJ1-1, the V gene TRBV19, with D hard to call. CDR3 size: 11 residues. The ends were cut back, 8 bases at V and 6 bases at J, with 10 bases in the middle. Per germline, CDR1 LNHDA and CDR2 SQIVND (reference sequence). CDR3 protein: CASAQWSEAFF. CDR3 DNA: TGTGCCAGTGCCCAATGGTCTGAAGCTTTCTTT. The full variable domain, with the rest looked up from reference TRBV19 and TRBJ1-1, is DGGITQSPKYLFRKEGQNVTLSCEQNLNHDAMYWYRQDPGQGLRLIYYSQIVNDFQKGDIAEGYSVSREKKESFPLTVTSAQKNPTAFYLCASAQWSEAFFGQGTRLTVV.